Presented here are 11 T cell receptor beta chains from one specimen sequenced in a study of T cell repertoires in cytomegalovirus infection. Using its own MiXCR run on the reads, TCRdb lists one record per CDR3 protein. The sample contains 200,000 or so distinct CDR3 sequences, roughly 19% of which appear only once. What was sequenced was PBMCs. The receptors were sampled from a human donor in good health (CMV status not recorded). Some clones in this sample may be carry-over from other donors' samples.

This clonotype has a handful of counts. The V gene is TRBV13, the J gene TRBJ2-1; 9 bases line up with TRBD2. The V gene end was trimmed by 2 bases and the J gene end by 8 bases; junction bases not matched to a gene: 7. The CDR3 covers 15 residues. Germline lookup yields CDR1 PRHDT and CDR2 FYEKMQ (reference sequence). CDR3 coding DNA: TGTGCCAGCAGCTTAATGGCGGGAGGGAACGATGAGCAGTTCTTC. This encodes CASSLMAGGNDEQFF. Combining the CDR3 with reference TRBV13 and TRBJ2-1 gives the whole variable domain AAGVIQSPRHLIKEKRETATLKCYPIPRHDTVYWYQQGPGQDPQFLISFYEKMQSDKGSIPDRFSAQQFSDYHSELNMSSLELGDSALYFCASSLMAGGNDEQFFGPGTRLTVL.

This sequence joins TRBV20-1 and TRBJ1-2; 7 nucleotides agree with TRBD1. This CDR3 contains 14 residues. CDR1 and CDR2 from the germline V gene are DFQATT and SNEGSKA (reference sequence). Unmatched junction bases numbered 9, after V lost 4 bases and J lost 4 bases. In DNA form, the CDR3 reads TGCAGTGCTAAACAGACAGGGCGCACCTATGGCTACACCTTC. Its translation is CSAKQTGRTYGYTF.

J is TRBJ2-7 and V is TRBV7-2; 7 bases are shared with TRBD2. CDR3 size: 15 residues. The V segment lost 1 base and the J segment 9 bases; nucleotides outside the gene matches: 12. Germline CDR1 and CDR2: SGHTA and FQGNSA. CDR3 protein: CASSLGLAGGFGQYF. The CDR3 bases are TGTGCCAGCAGCTTAGGATTAGCGGGTGGGTTCGGGCAGTACTTC.

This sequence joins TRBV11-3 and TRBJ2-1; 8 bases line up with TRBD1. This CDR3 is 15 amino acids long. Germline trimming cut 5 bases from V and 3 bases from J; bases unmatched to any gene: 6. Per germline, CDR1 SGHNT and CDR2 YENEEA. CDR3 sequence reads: CASSVSGTGYNEQFF. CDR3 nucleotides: TGTGCCAGCAGCGTGTCCGGGACAGGCTACAATGAGCAGTTCTTC. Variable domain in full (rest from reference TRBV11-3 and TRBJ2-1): EAGVVQSPRYKIIEKKQPVAFWCNPISGHNTLYWYLQNLGQGPELLIRYENEEAVDDSQLPKDRFSAERLKGVDSTLKIQPAELGDSAVYLCASSVSGTGYNEQFFGPGTRLTVL.

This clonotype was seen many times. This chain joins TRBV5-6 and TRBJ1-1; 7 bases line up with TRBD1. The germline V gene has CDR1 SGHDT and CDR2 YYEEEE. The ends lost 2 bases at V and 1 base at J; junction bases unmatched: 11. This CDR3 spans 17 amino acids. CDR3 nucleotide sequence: TGTGCCAGCAGCTTTGGGACAGTCGCATTCGGGAACACTGAAGCTTTCTTT. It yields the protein CASSFGTVAFGNTEAFF.

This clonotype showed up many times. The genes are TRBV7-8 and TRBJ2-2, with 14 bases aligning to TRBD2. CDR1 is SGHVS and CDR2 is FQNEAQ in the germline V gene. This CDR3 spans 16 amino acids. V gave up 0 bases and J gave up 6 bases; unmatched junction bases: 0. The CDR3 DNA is TGTGCCAGCAGCTTAGCGGGACTAGCGGGGGCCGGGGAGCTGTTTTTT. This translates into CASSLAGLAGAGELFF.

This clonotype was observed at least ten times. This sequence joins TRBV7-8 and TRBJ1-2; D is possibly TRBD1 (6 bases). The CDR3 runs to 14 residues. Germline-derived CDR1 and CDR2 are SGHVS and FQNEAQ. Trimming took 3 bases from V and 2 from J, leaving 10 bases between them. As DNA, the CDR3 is TGTGCCAGCAGCTTGGGCGACAGGAACTATGGCTACACCTTC. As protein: CASSLGDRNYGYTF.

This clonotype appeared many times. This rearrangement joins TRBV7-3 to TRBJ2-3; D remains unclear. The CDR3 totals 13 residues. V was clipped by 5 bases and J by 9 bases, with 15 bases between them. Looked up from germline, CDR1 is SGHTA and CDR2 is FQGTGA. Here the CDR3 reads CASSPGTLRTQYF. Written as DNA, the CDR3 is TGTGCCAGCAGCCCAGGAACCCTGAGGACGCAGTATTTT.

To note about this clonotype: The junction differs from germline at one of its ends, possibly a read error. CDR3 region: CSANRGNGQFF. The CDR3, as DNA: TGCAGTGCTAACAGGGGCAATGGGCAGTTCTTC. This sequence joins TRBV20-1 and TRBJ2-1; TRBD1 agrees at 7 bases. Germline values: CDR1 DFQATT, CDR2 SNEGSKA (reference sequence). The CDR3 has 11 amino acids.

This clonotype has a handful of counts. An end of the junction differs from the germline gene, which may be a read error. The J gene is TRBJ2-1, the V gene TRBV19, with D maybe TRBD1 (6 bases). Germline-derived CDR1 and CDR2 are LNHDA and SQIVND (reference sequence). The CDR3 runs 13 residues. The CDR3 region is CASSLDRYNEQFF. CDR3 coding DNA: TGTGCCAGTAGTTTAGACAGGTACAATGAGCAGTTCTTC.

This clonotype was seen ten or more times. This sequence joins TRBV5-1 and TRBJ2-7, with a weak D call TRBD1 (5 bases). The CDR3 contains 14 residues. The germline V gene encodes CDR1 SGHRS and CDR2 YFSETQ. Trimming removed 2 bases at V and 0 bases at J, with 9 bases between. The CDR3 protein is CASSFTGDSYEQYF. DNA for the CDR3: TGCGCCAGCAGCTTCACAGGTGACTCCTACGAGCAGTACTTC.